One sample yielded the 9 T cell receptor beta chains listed below, sequenced in a study of tumor-infiltrating lymphocytes in oesophageal squamous cell carcinoma. TCRdb reanalysed the PCR reads using MiXCR and keeps one entry per CDR3 protein. The repertoire has 20,000 to 25,000 distinct CDR3 sequences, about a third of them found once; the top ten carry 19%. The sample consisted of esophageal tumor tissue. The receptors stem from a female donor with esophageal squamous cell carcinoma.

V is TRBV11-3 and J is TRBJ2-1, with a tentative D call TRBD2 (6 bases). The DNA end is more similar to TRBJ2-5, so the J call may be wrong. The CDR3 has 16 amino acids. The V gene's germline CDR1 is SGHNT and CDR2 YENEEA. The CDR3 sequence: CASSSRRGKRQETQYF. As DNA, the CDR3 is TGTGCCAGCAGCTCACGCCGGGGGAAACGACAAGAGACCCAGTACTTC.

This clonotype was seen only a few times. A much larger clone sits a single nucleotide away, making a read error possible. This chain connects TRBV5-1 to TRBJ2-7, with D perhaps TRBD2 (5 bases). Germline CDR1 is SGHRS and CDR2 is YFSETQ. Trimming removed 4 bases at V and 7 bases at J, with 15 bases between. This CDR3 spans 13 amino acids. CDR3 region: CASSNPSNNEQYF. DNA for the CDR3: TGCGCCAGCAGCAACCCTAGCAACAATGAGCAGTACTTC.

The J gene is TRBJ2-1, the V gene TRBV18, with 14 bases identical to TRBD2. The J call may be incorrect, as the DNA end agrees better with TRBJ2-5. The CDR3 covers 17 residues. Germline V CDR1 and CDR2: KGHSH, LQKENI. CDR3 sequence (DNA): TGTGCCAGCTCACCACCAGTGGGACTAGCGGGAGAAGAGACCCAGTACTTC. This gives the protein CASSPPVGLAGEETQYF.

At least ten counts were recorded for this clonotype. The chain couples TRBV6-6 to TRBJ2-1, with 11 bases aligning to TRBD1. Germline V lookup: CDR1 MNHNY, CDR2 SVGAGI (reference sequence). Trimming removed 1 base from V and 7 bases from J; junction bases left unmatched: 6. CDR3 length: 16 amino acids. As DNA, the CDR3 is TGTGCCAGCAGTTACTTGGGGGGGACAGGGGGTAATGAGCAGTTCTTC. It codes for CASSYLGGTGGNEQFF.

V and J are TRBV24-1 and TRBJ2-4; 7 nucleotides align to TRBD2. Near its end, the DNA agrees better with TRBJ2-5, so the J call may be wrong. CDR1 and CDR2 from the germline V gene are KGHDR and SFDVKD. The CDR3 has 17 amino acids. CDR3 loop: CATSDLDPGGAEETQYF. The CDR3 DNA is TGTGCCACCAGTGATTTGGATCCGGGAGGAGCGGAAGAGACCCAGTACTTC.

This clonotype was detected ten times or more. A much more abundant neighbour one base away suggests this may be a read error. V is TRBV11-1 and J is TRBJ2-1; TRBD1 matches at 10 bases. The closer fit of TRBJ2-7 to the DNA end suggests the J call may be wrong. In germline, CDR1 is SGHAT, CDR2 FQDESV (reference sequence). This CDR3 has 15 residues. In DNA form, the CDR3 reads TGTGCCAGCAGCTACGACAGGGGGCCCTACAATGAGCAGTACTTC. Its protein is CASSYDRGPYNEQYF.

By its share, this clonotype is medium-sized. V usage is TRBV7-6 and J usage is TRBJ2-3; D is uncertain. The V end lost 0 bases, the J end lost 4 bases, and 2 bases lay between the germline ends. The CDR3 is 12 residues long. Germline lookup yields CDR1 SGHVS and CDR2 FNYEAQ. This CDR3 is CASSLAADTQYF. The CDR3 DNA reads TGTGCCAGCAGCTTAGCGGCAGATACGCAGTATTTT.

There are many counts of this clonotype. The chain links TRBV5-6 to TRBJ2-6, with 8 nucleotides matching TRBD1. The V gene's germline CDR1 is SGHDT and CDR2 YYEEEE. V shed 2 bases and J 3 bases; nucleotides not matched to a gene: 7. This CDR3 has 17 residues. The CDR3 DNA reads as TGTGCCAGCAGCTTCGGCAGGGGGCCTGGTGGGGCCAACGTCCTGACTTTC. Protein sequence: CASSFGRGPGGANVLTF.

This clonotype was observed many times. The genes are TRBV28 and TRBJ1-5, with 7 bases identical to TRBD1. J lost 1 base, V lost 2 bases, and 2 bases had no gene match. CDR1 and CDR2 from the germline V gene are MDHEN and SYDVKM. CDR3 size: 15 residues. In DNA form, the CDR3 reads TGTGCCAGCAGTTTAATGACAGGGAGCAATCAGCCCCAGCATTTT. It is translated as CASSLMTGSNQPQHF.